This T cell receptor beta chain is from a study of CD8 T cells in ankylosing spondylitis. General study points: The study identified a TCR beta motif of several highly homologous variants that appeared characteristic of ankylosing spondylitis blood. A subset of motif variants has previously been described in the synovial fluid and blood of reactive arthritis.

TCRdb re-called the 5' RACE reads through MiXCR, storing one row per CDR3 protein. The sample includes 150,000 to 200,000 distinct CDR3 sequences, 10% to 15% of them seen just once. This clonotype occurred a few times. No antigen is known for it. V shed 0 bases, J shed 1 base, and the junction held 9 bases outside the gene matches. The CDR3 extends over 20 amino acids. Germline CDR1 SGHTA, CDR2 FQGNSA. The sequenced material came from blood, either unsorted or a sorted T cell fraction (not recorded which). The rearrangement uses TRBV7-2 and TRBJ2-1, with TRBD2 identical over 13 bases. The receptor was derived from a female donor with ankylosing spondylitis or in good health (not recorded which). CDR3 sequence reads: CASSLASEGLAGWSYNEQFF. CDR3 bases: TGTGCCAGCAGCTTAGCGTCGGAGGGACTAGCGGGATGGTCCTACAATGAGCAGTTCTTC.